Following are 12 T cell receptor beta chains from one sample sequenced in a study of T cell responses to AZD1222 COVID-19 vaccine. Repertoires were generated with immunoSEQ multiplex PCR, while TCRdb's copy carries only in-frame clones and drops some. The sample has 75,000 to 95,000 clones; around nine tenths are singletons. Sample: peripheral blood, taken on day 0 of AZD1222 vaccination. These receptors originate from an adult in good health.

J is TRBJ2-1 and V is TRBV18, with 14 bases matching TRBD2. There are 15 residues in the CDR3. After removal of 3 bases from V and 9 bases from J, the junction contained 4 bases not matched to a gene. Germline CDR1 is KGHSH and CDR2 is LQKENI. Written as DNA, the CDR3 is TGTGCCAGCTCACCTGGGACTAGCGGGAGCTTTGAGCAGTTCTTC. Translating it yields CASSPGTSGSFEQFF.

This clone is a singleton in its sample. This chain uses TRBV18 with TRBJ1-2; 7 nucleotides align to TRBD1. The CDR3 runs 12 residues. Losses at the gene ends were 3 bases for V and 8 bases for J; bases not matched to a gene: 3. The germline CDR1 and CDR2 sequences are KGHSH and LQKENI. In nucleotides, the CDR3 is TGTGCCAGCTCACCCCTACAGGGGGGCTACACCTTC. It encodes CASSPLQGGYTF.

The J gene is TRBJ2-7, the V gene TRBV6-5; 9 bases line up with TRBD1. V dropped 8 bases and J dropped 2; count of bases not matched to a gene: 10. The CDR3 length is 15 residues. The germline V gene has CDR1 MNHEY and CDR2 SVGAGI. In DNA, the CDR3 is TGTGCCAGCGGTATCCGGACAGGGGCACCCTACGAGCAGTACTTC. Translated, it gives CASGIRTGAPYEQYF.

This clone was seen more than once but under ten times. The chain has TRBV5-1 and TRBJ1-2, with a tentative D call TRBD1 (5 bases). V was clipped by 4 bases and J by 7 bases, with 17 bases between them. Per the germline V gene, CDR1 is SGHRS and CDR2 is YFSETQ. CDR3 size: 14 residues. In DNA form, the CDR3 reads TGCGCCAGCAGCGCTGTGCGGGGGGGAGGTGGCTACACCTTC. It codes for CASSAVRGGGGYTF. The whole variable domain, filled in from reference TRBV5-1 and TRBJ1-2, reads KAGVTQTPRYLIKTRGQQVTLSCSPISGHRSVSWYQQTPGQGLQFLFEYFSETQRNKGNFPGRFSGRQFSNSRSEMNVSTLELGDSALYLCASSAVRGGGGYTFGSGTRLTVV.

This clone was recorded once. The rearrangement uses TRBV20-1 and TRBJ2-4; 8 bases match TRBD2. This CDR3 is built from 15 residues. V shed 3 bases and J 7 bases; nucleotides not matched to a gene: 11. Germline CDR1 reads DFQATT; CDR2 reads SNEGSKA (reference sequence). The CDR3 DNA reads as TGCAGTGCTAGTCCCTCCGGGGGGGCCGTGAACATTCAGTACTTC. This translates into CSASPSGGAVNIQYF.

The V and J genes are TRBV6-5 and TRBJ1-4; 7 bases match TRBD1. The CDR3 extends over 14 amino acids. Germline values: CDR1 MNHEY, CDR2 SVGAGI. Trimming cost V 6 bases and J 7 bases; bases outside gene matches: 8. The CDR3 protein is CASSVIGGGEKLFF. The DNA of the CDR3 is TGTGCCAGCAGCGTTATAGGGGGCGGTGAAAAACTGTTTTTT.

The chain uses TRBV4-1 and TRBJ1-1, with 7 bases lining up with TRBD1. Germline CDR1 and CDR2: MGHRA and YSYEKL. With 4 bases clipped from V and 8 bases from J, the junction kept 1 base outside the gene matches. The CDR3 contains 11 residues. CDR3 sequence reads: CASSPGGEAFF. The CDR3 DNA follows: TGCGCCAGCAGCCCAGGGGGAGAAGCTTTCTTT.

The genes are TRBV23-1 and TRBJ1-1; D is perhaps TRBD1 (6 bases). TRBV23-1 is sorted into the ORF group, with uncertain function. The germline V and J ends were trimmed by 0 bases and 2 bases, with 16 bases remaining between them. The CDR3 runs to 17 residues. In DNA form, the CDR3 reads TGCGCCAGCAGTCAATCAAAGGAGGGACATCTTAACACTGAAGCTTTCTTT. It specifies CASSQSKEGHLNTEAFF.

The chain combines TRBV18 with TRBJ2-7; 11 bases fit TRBD1. The V and J ends lost 3 bases and 3 bases, in that order; junction bases with no gene match: 16. This CDR3 is 19 amino acids long. The germline V gene has CDR1 KGHSH and CDR2 LQKENI. CDR3 bases: TGTGCCAGCTCACCCCCGGGACAGGGGGATCGGGGAGCCCTCTACGAGCAGTACTTC. Its protein product is CASSPPGQGDRGALYEQYF. Full variable domain (remainder filled in from reference TRBV18 and TRBJ2-7): NAGVMQNPRHLVRRRGQEARLRCSPMKGHSHVYWYRQLPEEGLKFMVYLQKENIIDESGMPKERFSAEFPKEGPSILRIQQVVRGDSAAYFCASSPPGQGDRGALYEQYFGPGTRLTVT.

The chain combines TRBV4-2 with TRBJ1-2; weak D call: TRBD1 (6 bases). With 0 bases removed from V and 3 bases from J, the gap between germline ends came to 17 bases. Germline V lookup: CDR1 LGHNA, CDR2 YNFKEQ. The CDR3 runs 17 residues. This chain's CDR3 is CASSQEGGGIPYYGYTF. The CDR3 region has the DNA TGTGCCAGCAGCCAAGAAGGGGGGGGTATCCCCTACTATGGCTACACCTTC.

The chain links TRBV7-3 to TRBJ1-4; D is possibly TRBD1 (5 bases). Per germline, CDR1 SGHTA and CDR2 FQGTGA. Trimming cost V 5 bases and J 4 bases, with 8 bases left between them. The CDR3 contains 13 residues. In nucleotides, the CDR3 is TGTGCCAGCAGCCCGGGGGTTAATGAAAAACTGTTTTTT. Its translation is CASSPGVNEKLFF.

Points on this clone: Other DNA sequences from this sample encode an identical CDR3 as well. CDR3 residues: CSVGNTEAFF. The DNA for the CDR3 is TGCAGCGTTGGGAACACTGAAGCTTTCTTT. The chain couples TRBV29-1 to TRBJ1-1; D is undetermined. CDR3 length equals 10 residues. The ends were cut back, 4 bases at V and 1 base at J, with 1 base in the middle. Germline V gene lookup returns CDR1 SQVTM and CDR2 ANQGSEA.